These 6 T cell receptor beta chains were all obtained from the same sample, sequenced in a study of response to subunit inactivated influenza vaccine. TCRdb used MiXCR to reprocess the RT-PCR reads, holding one entry per CDR3 protein. The table lists more than 400,000 distinct CDR3 sequences, 9.5% to 12% of them singletons. Here the sequenced sample was PBMCs from blood, taken roughly 6 weeks after vaccination. These receptors were collected from a man aged 50 or older who received an inactivated influenza vaccine.

In this sample, this clonotype turned up a few times. The chain carries TRBV12-3 or TRBV12-4 and TRBJ1-1; D is perhaps TRBD1 (5 bases). CDR3 length equals 11 residues. Trimming pared 6 bases from V and 7 bases from J, leaving 9 bases between. CDR3 nucleotides: TGTGCCAGCAGAGAAGACAGTGAAGCTTTCTTT. As protein: CASREDSEAFF.

The chain combines TRBV20-1 with TRBJ2-1; D gene unclear. This CDR3 comprises 11 residues. Trimming took 1 base from V and 5 from J, leaving 3 bases between them. Germline V gives CDR1 DFQATT, CDR2 SNEGSKA (reference sequence). The CDR3 spells CSARGNNEQFF. CDR3 nucleotide sequence: TGCAGTGCTAGAGGCAACAATGAGCAGTTCTTC.

This clonotype has more than one count but fewer than ten. This chain joins TRBV5-1 and TRBJ2-7; D remains ambiguous. Trimming pared 3 bases from V and 2 bases from J, leaving 12 bases between. This CDR3 spans 14 amino acids. The germline V gene has CDR1 SGHRS and CDR2 YFSETQ. In nucleotides, the CDR3 is TGCGCCAGCAGCTCCCGTGCGGTTCCCTACGAGCAGTACTTC. Translation gives CASSSRAVPYEQYF.

The chain recombines TRBV4-3 with TRBJ2-7, with D possibly being TRBD1 (5 bases). In germline, CDR1 is LGHNA, CDR2 YSLEER. V lost 4 bases and J 3 bases, leaving 22 bases between the germline ends. The CDR3 contains 17 residues. The CDR3 region has the DNA TGCGCCAGCAGCCCCTCACTAAACCAGGGCCTTTACTACGAGCAGTACTTC. Translated: CASSPSLNQGLYYEQYF.

This clonotype was counted only a few times. J is TRBJ1-1 and V is TRBV20-1; D is undetermined. This CDR3 is 11 amino acids long. Trimming took 3 bases from V and 0 from J, leaving 2 bases between them. Germline loops: CDR1 DFQATT, CDR2 SNEGSKA (reference sequence). The CDR3 DNA follows: TGCAGTGCTAGCCTGAACACTGAAGCTTTCTTT. Its translation: CSASLNTEAFF.

This clonotype was detected a few times. The V call is TRBV11-2, the J call TRBJ1-4; D might be TRBD1 (6 bases). The CDR3 has 20 residues. CDR1 is SGHAT and CDR2 is FQNNGV in the germline V gene. V gave up 4 bases and J gave up 2 bases, with 26 bases separating them. CDR3 in DNA: TGTGCCAGCAGCTACTCCCCAGGGGAATGGTTAATGGATACTAATGAAAAACTGTTTTTT. The encoded protein is CASSYSPGEWLMDTNEKLFF.